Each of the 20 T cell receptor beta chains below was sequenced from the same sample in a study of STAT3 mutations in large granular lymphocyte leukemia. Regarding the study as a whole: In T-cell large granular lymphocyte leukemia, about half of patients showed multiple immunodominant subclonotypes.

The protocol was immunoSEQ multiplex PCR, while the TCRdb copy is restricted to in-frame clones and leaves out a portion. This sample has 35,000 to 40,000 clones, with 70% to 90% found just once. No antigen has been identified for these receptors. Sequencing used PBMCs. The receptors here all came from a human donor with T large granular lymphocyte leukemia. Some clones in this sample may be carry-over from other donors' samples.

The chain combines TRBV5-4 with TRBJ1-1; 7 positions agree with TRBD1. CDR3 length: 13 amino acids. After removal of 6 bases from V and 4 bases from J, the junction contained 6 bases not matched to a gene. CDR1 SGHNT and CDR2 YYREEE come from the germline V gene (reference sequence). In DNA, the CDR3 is TGTGCCAGCATCGTACAGGGGTCCACTGAAGCTTTCTTT. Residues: CASIVQGSTEAFF. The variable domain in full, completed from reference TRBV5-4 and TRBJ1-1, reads ETGVTQSPTHLIKTRGQQVTLRCSSQSGHNTVSWYQQALGQGPQFIFQYYREEENGRGNFPPRFSGLQFPNYSSELNVNALELDDSALYLCASIVQGSTEAFFGQGTRLTVV.

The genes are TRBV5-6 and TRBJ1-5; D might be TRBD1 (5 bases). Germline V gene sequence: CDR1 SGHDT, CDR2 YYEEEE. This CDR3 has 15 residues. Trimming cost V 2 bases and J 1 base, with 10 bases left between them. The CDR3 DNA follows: TGTGCCAGCAGCTTCGGGGCAGCGAGCAATCAGCCCCAGCATTTT. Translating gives CASSFGAASNQPQHF. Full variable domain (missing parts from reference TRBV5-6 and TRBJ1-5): DAGVTQSPTHLIKTRGQQVTLRCSPKSGHDTVSWYQQALGQGPQFIFQYYEEEERQRGNFPDRFSGHQFPNYSSELNVNALLLGDSALYLCASSFGAASNQPQHFGDGTRLSIL.

The CDR3 DNA follows: TGTGCCAGCAGCGCTGGGACGGGAATTAAAGCTTTCTTT. Translation gives CASSAGTGIKAFF. This chain uses TRBV5-4 with TRBJ1-1; a weak D match, TRBD1 (5 bases). The V end lost 4 bases, the J end lost 9 bases, and 16 bases lay between the germline ends. This CDR3 has 13 amino acids. Per germline, CDR1 SGHNT and CDR2 YYREEE (reference sequence).

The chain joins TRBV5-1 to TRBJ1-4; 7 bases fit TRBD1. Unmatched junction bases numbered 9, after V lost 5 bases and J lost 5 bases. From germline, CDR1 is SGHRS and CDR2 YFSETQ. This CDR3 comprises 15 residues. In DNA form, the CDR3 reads TGCGCCAGCAGATCCCAGACAGGGCTCAATGAAAAACTGTTTTTT. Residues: CASRSQTGLNEKLFF.

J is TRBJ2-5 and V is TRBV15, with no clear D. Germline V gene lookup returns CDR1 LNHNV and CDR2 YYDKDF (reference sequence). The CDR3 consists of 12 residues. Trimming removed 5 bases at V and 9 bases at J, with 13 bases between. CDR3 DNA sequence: TGTGCCACCAGCCTACCGGGTGAGGCCCAGTACTTC. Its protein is CATSLPGEAQYF.

The CDR3 nucleotides are TGCAGCGCCCCGGGGAGAGGGAACACTGAAGCTTTCTTT. Its protein product is CSAPGRGNTEAFF. V usage is TRBV29-1 and J usage is TRBJ1-1; D call uncertain. This CDR3 comprises 13 residues. V shed 7 bases and J shed 1 base, with 13 bases lying between them. Germline assignment: CDR1 SQVTM and CDR2 ANQGSEA.

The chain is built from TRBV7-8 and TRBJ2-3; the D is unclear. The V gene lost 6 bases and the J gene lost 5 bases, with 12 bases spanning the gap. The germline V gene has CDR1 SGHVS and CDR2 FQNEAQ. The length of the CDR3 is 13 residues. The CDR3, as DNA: TGTGCCAGCAGTCATACTCGGGTAGATACGCAGTATTTT. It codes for CASSHTRVDTQYF.

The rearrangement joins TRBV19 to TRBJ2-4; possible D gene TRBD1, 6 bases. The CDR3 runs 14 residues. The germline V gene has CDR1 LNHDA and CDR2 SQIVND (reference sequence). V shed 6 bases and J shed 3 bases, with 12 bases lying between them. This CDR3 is CASSRDRRKNIQYF. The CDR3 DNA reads TGTGCCAGTAGCCGCGACAGGCGCAAAAACATTCAGTACTTC.

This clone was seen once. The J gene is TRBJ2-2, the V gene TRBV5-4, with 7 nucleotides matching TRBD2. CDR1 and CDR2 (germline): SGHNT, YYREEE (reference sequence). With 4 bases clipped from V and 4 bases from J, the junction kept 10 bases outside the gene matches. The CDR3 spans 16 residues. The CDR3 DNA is TGTGCCAGCAGCCCCGCTGGGGGGGTTCTCACCGGGGAGCTGTTTTTT. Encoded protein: CASSPAGGVLTGELFF.

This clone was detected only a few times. DNA of the CDR3: TGCAGCGTTGTGACAGGGAACGAGCAGTACGTC. This codes for CSVVTGNEQYV. The V call is TRBV29-1, the J call TRBJ2-7; 7 nucleotides agree with TRBD1. Germline trimming cut 4 bases from V and 5 bases from J; bases unmatched to any gene: 2. This CDR3 contains 11 residues. Per the germline V gene, CDR1 is SQVTM and CDR2 is ANQGSEA.

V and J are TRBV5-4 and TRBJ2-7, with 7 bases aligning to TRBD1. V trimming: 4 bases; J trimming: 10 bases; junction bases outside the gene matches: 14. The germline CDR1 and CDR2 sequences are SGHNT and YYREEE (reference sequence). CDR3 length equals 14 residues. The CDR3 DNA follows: TGTGCCAGCAGCCCCGGGACAGCCGATACAACTCAGTACTTC. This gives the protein CASSPGTADTTQYF.

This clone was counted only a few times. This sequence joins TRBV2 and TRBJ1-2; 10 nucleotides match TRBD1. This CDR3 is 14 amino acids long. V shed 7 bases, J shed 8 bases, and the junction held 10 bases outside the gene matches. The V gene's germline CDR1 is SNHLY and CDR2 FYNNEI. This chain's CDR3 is CASKGGTGEHGYTF. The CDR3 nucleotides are TGTGCCAGCAAGGGGGGGACAGGGGAACACGGCTACACCTTC.

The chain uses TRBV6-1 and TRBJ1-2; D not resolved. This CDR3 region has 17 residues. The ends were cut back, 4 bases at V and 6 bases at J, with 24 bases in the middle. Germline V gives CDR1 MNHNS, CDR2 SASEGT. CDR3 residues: CASSVMPGQVGFDGYTF. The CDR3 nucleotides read TGTGCCAGCAGTGTTATGCCTGGCCAGGTGGGTTTCGATGGCTACACCTTC.

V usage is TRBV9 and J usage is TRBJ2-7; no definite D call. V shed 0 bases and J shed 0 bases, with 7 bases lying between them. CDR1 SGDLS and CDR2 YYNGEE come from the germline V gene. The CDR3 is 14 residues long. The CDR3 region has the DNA TGTGCCAGCAGCGTAGAGTGGAGCTCCTACGAGCAGTACTTC. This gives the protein CASSVEWSSYEQYF. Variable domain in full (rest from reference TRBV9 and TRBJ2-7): DSGVTQTPKHLITATGQRVTLRCSPRSGDLSVYWYQQSLDQGLQFLIQYYNGEERAKGNILERFSAQQFPDLHSELNLSSLELGDSALYFCASSVEWSSYEQYFGPGTRLTVT.

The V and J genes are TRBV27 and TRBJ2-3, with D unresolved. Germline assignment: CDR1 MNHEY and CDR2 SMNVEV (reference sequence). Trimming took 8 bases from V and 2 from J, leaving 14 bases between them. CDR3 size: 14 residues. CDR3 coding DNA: TGTGCCAGCGCGGCAGGTGGATTCACAGATACGCAGTATTTT. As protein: CASAAGGFTDTQYF.

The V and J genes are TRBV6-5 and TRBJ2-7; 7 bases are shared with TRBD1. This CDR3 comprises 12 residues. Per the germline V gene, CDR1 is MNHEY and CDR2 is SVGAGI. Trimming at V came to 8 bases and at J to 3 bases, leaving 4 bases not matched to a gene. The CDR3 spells CASSQGDYEQYF. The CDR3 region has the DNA TGTGCCAGCTCTCAGGGGGACTACGAGCAGTACTTC.

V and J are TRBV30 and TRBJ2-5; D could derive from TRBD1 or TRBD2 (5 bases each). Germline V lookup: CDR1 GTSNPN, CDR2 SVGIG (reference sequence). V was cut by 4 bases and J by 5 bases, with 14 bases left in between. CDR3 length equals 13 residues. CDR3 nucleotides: TGTGCCTGGAATCCGGGGCGCGGGGAGACCCAGTACTTC. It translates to CAWNPGRGETQYF.

CDR3 DNA sequence: TGTGCCAGCAGCCAAACTGGCTTAGGCTCCTATAATTCACCCCTCCACTTT. This codes for CASSQTGLGSYNSPLHF. This chain uses TRBV14 with TRBJ1-6; D unresolved. The CDR3 length is 17 residues. V dropped 2 bases and J dropped 0 bases, with 11 bases sitting between them. Germline loops: CDR1 SGHDN, CDR2 FVKESK.

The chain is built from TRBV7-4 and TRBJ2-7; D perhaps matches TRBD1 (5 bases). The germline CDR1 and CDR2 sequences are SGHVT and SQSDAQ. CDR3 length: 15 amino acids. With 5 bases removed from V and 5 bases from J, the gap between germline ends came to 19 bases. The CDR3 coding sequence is TGTGCCAGCAGCCCCCTGGACATTCGGAGCCACGAGCAGTACTTC. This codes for CASSPLDIRSHEQYF.

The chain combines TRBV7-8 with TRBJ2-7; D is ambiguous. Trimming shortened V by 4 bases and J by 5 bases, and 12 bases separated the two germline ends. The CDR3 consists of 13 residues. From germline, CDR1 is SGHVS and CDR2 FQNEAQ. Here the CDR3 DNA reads TGTGCCAGCAGCTCTCTCACCAGCAACGAGCAGTACTTC. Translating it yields CASSSLTSNEQYF.